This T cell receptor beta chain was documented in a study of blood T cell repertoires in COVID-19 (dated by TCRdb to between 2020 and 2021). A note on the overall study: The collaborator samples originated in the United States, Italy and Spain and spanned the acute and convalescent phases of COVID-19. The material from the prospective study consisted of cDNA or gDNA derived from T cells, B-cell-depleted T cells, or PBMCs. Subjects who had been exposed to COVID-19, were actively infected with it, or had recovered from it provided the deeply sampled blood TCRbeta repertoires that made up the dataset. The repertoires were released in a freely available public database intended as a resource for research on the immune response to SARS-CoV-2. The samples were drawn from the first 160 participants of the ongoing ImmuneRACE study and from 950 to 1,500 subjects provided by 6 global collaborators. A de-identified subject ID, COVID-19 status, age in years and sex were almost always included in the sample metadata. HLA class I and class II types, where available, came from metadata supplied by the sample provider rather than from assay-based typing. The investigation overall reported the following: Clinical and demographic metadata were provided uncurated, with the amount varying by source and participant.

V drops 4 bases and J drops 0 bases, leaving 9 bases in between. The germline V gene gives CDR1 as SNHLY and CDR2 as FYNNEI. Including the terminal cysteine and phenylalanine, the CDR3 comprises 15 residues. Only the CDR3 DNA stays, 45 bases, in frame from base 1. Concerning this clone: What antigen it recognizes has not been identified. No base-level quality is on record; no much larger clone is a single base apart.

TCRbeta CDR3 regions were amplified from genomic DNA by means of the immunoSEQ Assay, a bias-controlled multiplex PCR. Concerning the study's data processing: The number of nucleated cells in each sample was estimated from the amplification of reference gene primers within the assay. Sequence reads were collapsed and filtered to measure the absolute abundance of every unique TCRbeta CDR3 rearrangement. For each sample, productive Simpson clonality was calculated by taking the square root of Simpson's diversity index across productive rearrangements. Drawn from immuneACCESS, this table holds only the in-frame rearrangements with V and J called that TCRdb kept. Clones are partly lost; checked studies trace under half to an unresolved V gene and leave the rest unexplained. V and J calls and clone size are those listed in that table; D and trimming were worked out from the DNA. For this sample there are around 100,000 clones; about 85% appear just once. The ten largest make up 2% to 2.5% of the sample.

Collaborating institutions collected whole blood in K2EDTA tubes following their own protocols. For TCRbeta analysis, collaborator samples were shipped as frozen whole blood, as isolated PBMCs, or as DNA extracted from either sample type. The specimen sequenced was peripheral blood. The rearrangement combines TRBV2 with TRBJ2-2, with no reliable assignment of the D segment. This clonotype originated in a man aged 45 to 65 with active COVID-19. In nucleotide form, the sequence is TGTGCCAGCAGTGTGGCCCGCCCGAACACCGGGGAGCTGTTTTTT. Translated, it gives CASSVARPNTGELFF. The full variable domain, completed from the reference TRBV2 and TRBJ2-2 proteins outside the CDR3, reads EPEVTQTPSHQVTQMGQEVILRCVPISNHLYFYWYRQILGQKVEFLVSFYNNEISEKSEIFDDQFSVERPDGSNFTLKIRSTKLEDSAMYFCASSVARPNTGELFFGEGSRLTVL.